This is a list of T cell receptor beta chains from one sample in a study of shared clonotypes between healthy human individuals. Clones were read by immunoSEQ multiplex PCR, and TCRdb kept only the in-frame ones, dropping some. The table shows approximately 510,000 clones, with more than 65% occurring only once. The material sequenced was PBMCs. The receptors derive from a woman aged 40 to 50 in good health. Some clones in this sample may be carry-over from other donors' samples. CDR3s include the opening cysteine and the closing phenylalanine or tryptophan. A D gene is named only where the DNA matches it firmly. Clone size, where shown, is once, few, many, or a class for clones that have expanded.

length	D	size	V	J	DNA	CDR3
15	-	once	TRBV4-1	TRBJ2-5	TGCGCCAGCAGCCTCCTCCCCCAGGGGCGAGAGACCCAGTACTTC	CASSLLPQGRETQYF
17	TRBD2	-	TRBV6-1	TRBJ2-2	TGTGCCAGCAGTGATCGGGGGAGGGTCCCGAACACCGGGGAGCTGTTTTTT	CASSDRGRVPNTGELFF
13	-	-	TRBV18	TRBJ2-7	TGTGCCAGCTCACCGGGTTTATCCTACGAGCAGTACTTC	CASSPGLSYEQYF
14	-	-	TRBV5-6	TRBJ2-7	TGTGCCAGCAGCTTGGGGCTAGGGGGGCTCGAGCAGTACTTC	CASSLGLGGLEQYF
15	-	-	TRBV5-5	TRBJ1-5	TGTGCCAGCAGCTTGAACAGTTATAGCAATCAGCCCCAGCATTTT	CASSLNSYSNQPQHF
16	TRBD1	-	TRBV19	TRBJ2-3	TGTGCCAGTAGTAACCCAGGGGGTCCCACCACAGATACGCAGTATTTT	CASSNPGGPTTDTQYF
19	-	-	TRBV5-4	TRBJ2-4	TGTGCCAGCAGCTTGGGGCTCTTTCGGTCCCCCATAGCCAAAAACATTCAGTACTTC	CASSLGLFRSPIAKNIQYF
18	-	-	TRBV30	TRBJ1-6	TGTGCCTGGAGTGTTGGGCAGTTTGGGACTTCCTATAATTCACCCCTCCACTTT	CAWSVGQFGTSYNSPLHF
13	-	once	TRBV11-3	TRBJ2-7	TGTGCCAGCAGCTTGGGTAGCTCGAACGAGCAGTACTTC	CASSLGSSNEQYF
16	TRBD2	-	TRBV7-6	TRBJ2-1	TGTGCCAGCAGCTTTGGTCGGACTAGCGGGATCGTTGAGCAGTTCTTC	CASSFGRTSGIVEQFF
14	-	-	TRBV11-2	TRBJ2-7	TGTGCCAGCAGCCCAGGGACGGGAGCCCACGAGCAGTACTTC	CASSPGTGAHEQYF
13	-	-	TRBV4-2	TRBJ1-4	TGTGCCAGCAGCCCGGCAGAGGATGAAAAACTGTTTTTT	CASSPAEDEKLFF
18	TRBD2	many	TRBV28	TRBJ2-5	TGTGCCAGCAACCCCAAAGGGACTAGCGGGACTTGGCAAGAGACCCAGTACTTC	CASNPKGTSGTWQETQYF
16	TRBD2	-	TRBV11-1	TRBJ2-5	TGTGCCAGCAGCAAAGGGACTAGCGGAACACAAGAGACCCAGTACTTC	CASSKGTSGTQETQYF
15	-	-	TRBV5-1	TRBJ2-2	TGCGCCAGCAGCTTGGGAACCATGGGAACCGGGGAGCTGTTTTTT	CASSLGTMGTGELFF
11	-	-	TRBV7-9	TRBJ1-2	TGTGCCAGCAGCTCTCGGGGGGGCTACACCTTC	CASSSRGGYTF
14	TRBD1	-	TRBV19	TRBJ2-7	TGTGCCAGTAGTATGACGGGACAGTTACTCGAGCAGTACTTC	CASSMTGQLLEQYF
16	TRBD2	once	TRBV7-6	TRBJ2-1	TGTGCCAGCAGCTTAGCGACTAGCGGGTTGTACAATGAGCAGTTCTTC	CASSLATSGLYNEQFF
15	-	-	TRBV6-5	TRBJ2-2	TGTGCCAGCAGTTACCGGCAGGGGTTTTCCGGGGAGCTGTTTTTT	CASSYRQGFSGELFF
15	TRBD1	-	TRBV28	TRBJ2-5	TGTGCCAGCAGTTCGGGACAGGGGGCGAGAGAGACCCAGTACTTC	CASSSGQGARETQYF
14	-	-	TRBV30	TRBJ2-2	TGTGCCTGGAGTAGCTTGCGACTTTCCGGGGAGCTGTTTTTT	CAWSSLRLSGELFF
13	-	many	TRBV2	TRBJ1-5	TGTGCCAGCATTGGGGGGGCCAATCAGCCCCAGCATTTT	CASIGGANQPQHF
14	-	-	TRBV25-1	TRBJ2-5	TGTGCCAGCAGTGAGCAGATAGGTGCGGAGACCCAGTACTTC	CASSEQIGAETQYF
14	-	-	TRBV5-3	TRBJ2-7	TGTGCCAGAAGCTTCTATAGACCCTACTACGAGCAGTACTTC	CARSFYRPYYEQYF